This TCR beta chain derives from a study of T cells after yellow fever vaccination. MiXCR, applied by TCRdb to the 5' RACE reads, yields one record per CDR3 protein. The data hold 310,000 or so distinct CDR3 sequences, with more than 3% observed a single time. Study-level points and caveats: On re-exposure, the response was weaker but peaked faster, at day 5 versus 15. At 95% to 96% for CD4 and approximately 89% for CD8, most primary-vaccination clones showed up again after the booster.

This clonotype showed up many times. The antigen is not known. The CDR3 length is 13 residues. Trimming cost V 3 bases and J 9 bases, with 14 bases left between them. Germline CDR1 MDHEN, CDR2 SYDVKM. The sample was PBMCs, taken on the day of the yellow fever booster vaccination. This receptor was obtained from a man between 18 and 29 years old who received the YFV17D yellow fever vaccine. V gene TRBV28 combines with J gene TRBJ2-5; D may be TRBD2 (6 bases). The CDR3 DNA sequence: TGTGCCAGCAGTTTGGACGGGAGAGGGGCCCAGTACTTC. Translated: CASSLDGRGAQYF. Full variable domain (outside the CDR3, taken from reference TRBV28 and TRBJ2-5): DVKVTQSSRYLVKRTGEKVFLECVQDMDHENMFWYRQDPGLGLRLIYFSYDVKMKEKGDIPEGYSVSREKKERFSLILESASTNQTSMYLCASSLDGRGAQYFGPGTRLLVL.